Given below is one T cell receptor (beta chain) in context. Its antigen is unidentified. Here immunoSEQ multiplex PCR was the method, and the copy in TCRdb shows in-frame clones only, minus some. Of several thousand clones in the sample, approximately 83% were seen once. The sample is drawn from a study of immune evolution from preneoplasia to lung adenocarcinoma. Regarding the study as a whole: Clonality was highest in normal lung, lower in later-stage lesions apparently. Top clone frequencies peaked in normal lung, apparently declining through invasive adenocarcinoma.

Germline lookup yields CDR1 DFQATT and CDR2 SNEGSKA (reference sequence). This CDR3 contains 11 residues. The V end lost 8 bases, the J end lost 9 bases, and 14 bases lay between the germline ends. Between about 2014 and 2018, patients underwent resection in Japan or China. Each case's diagnosis was confirmed by two pathologists on H&E. What was sequenced was FFPE atypical adenomatous hyperplasia tissue from the lung. Subset given: atypical adenomatous hyperplasia (AAH), lung preneoplasia. The clonotype originates from a person between 70 and 80 years old with lung adenocarcinoma. J is TRBJ2-1 and V is TRBV20-1; D not resolved. CDR3 loop: CSSSQVSEQFF. Here the CDR3 DNA reads TGCAGTTCTTCCCAGGTATCTGAGCAGTTCTTC.